Listed here is a single T cell receptor (beta chain). This sample is drawn from a study of CD8 T cells in Susac syndrome. Random hexamers were used to reverse transcribe an amount of about 0.45 to 1 ug RNA. In TCRdb, the immunoSEQ multiplex PCR reads were re-called with MiXCR into one record per CDR3 protein. The profile shows about 200,000 distinct CDR3 sequences, 92% of them singletons. Sequencing was performed on CD8+ T cells from PBMCs. This TCR derives from a human donor with multiple sclerosis.

Written as DNA, the CDR3 is TGCAGTGCCATCCATTCCCCTGCCGGGAGAGAGACCCAGTACTTC. Protein: CSAIHSPAGRETQYF. The V call is TRBV20-1, the J call TRBJ2-5; the D gene is possibly TRBD2 (6 bases). Germline CDR1 DFQATT, CDR2 SNEGSKA (reference sequence). CDR3 length: 15 amino acids. The ends were cut back, 6 bases at V and 4 bases at J, with 21 bases in the middle.